The T cell receptor beta chain described here comes from a study of blood T cell repertoires in COVID-19. Study information: Samples came from the United States, Italy and Spain, spanning acute and convalescent COVID-19. PBMCs, B-cell-depleted T cells, or T cells provided the cDNA or gDNA that made up the material.

V gave up 5 bases and J gave up 4 bases; unmatched junction bases: 7. The CDR3 contains 14 residues. Per germline, CDR1 SNHLY and CDR2 FYNNEI. In the original processing: Counts of nucleated cells, estimated from reference gene primer amplification, were obtained. The repertoire was sequenced with immunoSEQ multiplex PCR; TCRdb's copy has only in-frame clones and lacks some. For V, J and clone size, that table is used; D and trimming come from the DNA. The sample carries 95,000 to 100,000 clones, 91% recorded once. This chain uses TRBV2 with TRBJ2-7; the match to TRBD1 covers 8 bases. Material: peripheral blood. The origin of this receptor is a man aged 45-60 years with acute or convalescent COVID-19. CDR3 coding DNA: TGTGCCAGCAGTTGGGACAGGAGGGCTTACGAGCAGTACTTC. Translated, it gives CASSWDRRAYEQYF.